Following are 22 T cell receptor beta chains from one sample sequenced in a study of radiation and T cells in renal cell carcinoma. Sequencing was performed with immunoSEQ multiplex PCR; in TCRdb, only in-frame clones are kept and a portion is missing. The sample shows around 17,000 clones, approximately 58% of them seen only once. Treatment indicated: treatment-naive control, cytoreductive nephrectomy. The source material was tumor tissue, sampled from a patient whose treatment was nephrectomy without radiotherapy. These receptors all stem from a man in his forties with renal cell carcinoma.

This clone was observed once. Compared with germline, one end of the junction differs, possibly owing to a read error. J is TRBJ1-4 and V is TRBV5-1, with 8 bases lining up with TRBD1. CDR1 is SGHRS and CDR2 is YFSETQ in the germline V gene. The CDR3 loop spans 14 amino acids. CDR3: CASSLATGGQGLSW. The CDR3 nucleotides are TGCGCCAGCAGCTTGGCCACGGGCGGACAGGGTCTATCGTGG.

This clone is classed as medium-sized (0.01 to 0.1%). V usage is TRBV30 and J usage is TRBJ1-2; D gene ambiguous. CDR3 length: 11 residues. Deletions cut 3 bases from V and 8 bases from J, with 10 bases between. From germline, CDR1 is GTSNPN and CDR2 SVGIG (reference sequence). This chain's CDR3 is CAWRGIEGYTF. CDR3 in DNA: TGTGCCTGGAGGGGTATAGAGGGCTACACCTTC.

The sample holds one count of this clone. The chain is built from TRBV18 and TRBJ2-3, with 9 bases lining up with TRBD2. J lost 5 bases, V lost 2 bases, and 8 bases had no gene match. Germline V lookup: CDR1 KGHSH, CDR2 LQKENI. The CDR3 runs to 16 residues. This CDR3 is CASSPSPAGGRDTQYF. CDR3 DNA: TGTGCCAGCTCACCAAGTCCAGCGGGGGGCAGAGATACGCAGTATTTT.

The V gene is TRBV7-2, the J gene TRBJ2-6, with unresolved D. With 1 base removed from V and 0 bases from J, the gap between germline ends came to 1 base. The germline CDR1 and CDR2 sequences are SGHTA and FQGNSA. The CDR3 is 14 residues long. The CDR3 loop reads CASSLDSGANVLTF. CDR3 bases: TGTGCCAGCAGCTTAGACTCTGGGGCCAACGTCCTGACTTTC.

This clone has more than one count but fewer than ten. This CDR3 is CATSRGRGPSTDTQYF. The CDR3 DNA follows: TGTGCCACCAGCAGGGGGAGGGGGCCTAGCACAGATACGCAGTATTTT. The chain uses TRBV15 and TRBJ2-3; D tentatively reads TRBD1 or TRBD2 (7 bases each). The CDR3 is 16 residues long. Germline V gene lookup returns CDR1 LNHNV and CDR2 YYDKDF (reference sequence). Trimming pared 3 bases from V and 0 bases from J, leaving 13 bases between.

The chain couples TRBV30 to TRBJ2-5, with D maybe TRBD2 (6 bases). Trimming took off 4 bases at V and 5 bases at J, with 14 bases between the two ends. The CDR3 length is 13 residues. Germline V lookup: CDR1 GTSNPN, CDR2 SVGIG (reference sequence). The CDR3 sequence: CAWTPGGTETQYF. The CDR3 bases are TGTGCCTGGACCCCCGGGGGTACGGAGACCCAGTACTTC.

The CDR3 here is CSVFRDPEYGYTF. The CDR3 DNA reads as TGCAGCGTTTTCCGGGACCCAGAGTATGGCTACACCTTC. The V call is TRBV29-1, the J call TRBJ1-2; the D gene is possibly TRBD1 (5 bases). The CDR3 covers 13 residues. CDR1 is SQVTM, CDR2 ANQGSEA, per germline. The ends were cut back, 5 bases at V and 5 bases at J, with 15 bases in the middle.

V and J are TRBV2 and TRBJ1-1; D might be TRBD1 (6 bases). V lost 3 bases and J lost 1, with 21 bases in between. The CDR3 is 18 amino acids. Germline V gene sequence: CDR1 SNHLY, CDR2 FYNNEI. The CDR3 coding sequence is TGTGCCAGCAGTGAGGGTCGGCAGGGGATTTCGGCGAACACTGAAGCTTTCTTT. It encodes CASSEGRQGISANTEAFF.

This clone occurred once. CDR3 loop: CASSLGYQGSGGYTF. The CDR3 coding sequence is TGTGCCAGCAGCTTGGGGTATCAGGGGTCGGGTGGCTACACCTTC. The chain links TRBV9 to TRBJ1-2; possibly TRBD1 for D (6 bases). V dropped 4 bases and J dropped 7 bases, with 20 bases sitting between them. The CDR3 is 15 amino acids. CDR1 SGDLS and CDR2 YYNGEE come from the germline V gene.

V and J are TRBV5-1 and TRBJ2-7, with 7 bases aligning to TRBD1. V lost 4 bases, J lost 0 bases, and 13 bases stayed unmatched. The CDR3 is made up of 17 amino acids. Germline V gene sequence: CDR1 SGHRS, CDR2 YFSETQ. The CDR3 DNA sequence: TGCGCCAGCAGCCATGGACAGGTACCATCGAGCTCCTACGAGCAGTACTTC. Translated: CASSHGQVPSSSYEQYF.

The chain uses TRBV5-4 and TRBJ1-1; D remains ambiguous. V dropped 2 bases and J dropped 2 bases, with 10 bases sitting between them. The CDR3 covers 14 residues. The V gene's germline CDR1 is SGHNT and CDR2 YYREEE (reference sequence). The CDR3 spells CASSLAHINTEAFF. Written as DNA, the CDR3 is TGTGCCAGCAGCTTAGCACACATCAACACTGAAGCTTTCTTT.

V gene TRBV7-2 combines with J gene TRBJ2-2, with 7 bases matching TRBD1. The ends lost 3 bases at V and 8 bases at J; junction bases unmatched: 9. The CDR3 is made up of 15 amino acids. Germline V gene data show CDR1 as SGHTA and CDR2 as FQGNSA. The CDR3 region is CASSFEGAKFGELFF. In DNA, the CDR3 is TGTGCCAGCAGCTTTGAGGGGGCGAAGTTTGGGGAGCTGTTTTTT.

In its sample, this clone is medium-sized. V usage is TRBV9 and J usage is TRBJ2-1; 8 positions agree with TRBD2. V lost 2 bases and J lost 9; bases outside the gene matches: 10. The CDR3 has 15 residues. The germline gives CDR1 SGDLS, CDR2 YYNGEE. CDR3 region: CASSVGDGGAVEQFF. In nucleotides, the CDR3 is TGTGCCAGCAGCGTTGGAGACGGGGGGGCCGTTGAGCAGTTCTTC.

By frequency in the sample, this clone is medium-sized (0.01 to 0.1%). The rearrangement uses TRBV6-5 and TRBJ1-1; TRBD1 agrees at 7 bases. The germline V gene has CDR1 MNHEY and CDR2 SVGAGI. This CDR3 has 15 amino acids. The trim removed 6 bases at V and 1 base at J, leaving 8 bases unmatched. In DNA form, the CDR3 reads TGTGCCAGCAGCTCCGCCGGGACAGAGAACACTGAAGCTTTCTTT. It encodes CASSSAGTENTEAFF.

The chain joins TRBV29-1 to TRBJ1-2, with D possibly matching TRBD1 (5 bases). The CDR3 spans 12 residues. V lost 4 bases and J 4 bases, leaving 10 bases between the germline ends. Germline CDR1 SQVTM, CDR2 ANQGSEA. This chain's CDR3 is CSVVAGTYGYTF. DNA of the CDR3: TGCAGCGTTGTGGCAGGGACCTATGGCTACACCTTC. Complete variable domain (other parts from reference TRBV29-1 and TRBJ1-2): SAVISQKPSRDICQRGTSLTIQCQVDSQVTMMFWYRQQPGQSLTLIATANQGSEATYESGFVIDKFPISRPNLTFSTLTVSNMSPEDSSIYLCSVVAGTYGYTFGSGTRLTVV.

The CDR3 DNA reads TGTGCCAGCAGCAATAGACTAGCGGGGGGGAGAAGGTCAGATACGCAGTATTTT. Amino acid sequence: CASSNRLAGGRRSDTQYF. This chain links TRBV21-1 with TRBJ2-3; the table's D call, TRBD2, has no DNA check behind it. TRBV21-1 is labeled a pseudogene. The CDR3 contains 18 residues.

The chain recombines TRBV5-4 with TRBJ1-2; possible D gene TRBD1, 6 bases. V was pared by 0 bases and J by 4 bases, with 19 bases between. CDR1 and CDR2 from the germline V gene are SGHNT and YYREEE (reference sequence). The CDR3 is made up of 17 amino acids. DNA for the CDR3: TGTGCCAGCAGCTTGGAATCTAGTCGGGACAAGACCTATGGCTACACCTTC. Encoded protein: CASSLESSRDKTYGYTF.

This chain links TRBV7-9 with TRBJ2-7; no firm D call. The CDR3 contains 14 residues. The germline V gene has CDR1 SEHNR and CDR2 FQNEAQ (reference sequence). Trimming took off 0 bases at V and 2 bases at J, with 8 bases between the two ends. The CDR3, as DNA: TGTGCCAGCAGCTTAGCAGGAGATCCCTACGAGCAGTACTTC. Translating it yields CASSLAGDPYEQYF.

This CDR3 is CASSLTSSGGPVYNEQFF. DNA of the CDR3: TGTGCCAGCAGCCTGACAAGTAGCGGGGGGCCCGTCTACAATGAGCAGTTCTTC. The chain has TRBV7-2 and TRBJ2-1, with 10 bases lining up with TRBD2. From germline, CDR1 is SGHTA and CDR2 FQGNSA. The CDR3 sequence is 18 residues long. V was pared by 5 bases and J by 3 bases, with 13 bases of the junction left unmatched.

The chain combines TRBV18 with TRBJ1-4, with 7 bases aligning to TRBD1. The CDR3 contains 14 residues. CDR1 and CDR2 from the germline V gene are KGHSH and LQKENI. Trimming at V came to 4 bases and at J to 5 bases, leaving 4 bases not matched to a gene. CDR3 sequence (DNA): TGTGCCAGCTCACTAGGACAGGTGAATGAAAAACTGTTTTTT. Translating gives CASSLGQVNEKLFF.

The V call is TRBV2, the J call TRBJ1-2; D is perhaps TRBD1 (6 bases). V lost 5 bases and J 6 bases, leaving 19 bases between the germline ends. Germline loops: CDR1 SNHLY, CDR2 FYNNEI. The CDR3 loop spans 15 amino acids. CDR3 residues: CASSSSQGTRNGYTF. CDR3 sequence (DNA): TGTGCCAGCAGTTCGAGTCAGGGGACGAGGAATGGCTACACCTTC. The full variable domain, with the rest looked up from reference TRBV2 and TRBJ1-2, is EPEVTQTPSHQVTQMGQEVILRCVPISNHLYFYWYRQILGQKVEFLVSFYNNEISEKSEIFDDQFSVERPDGSNFTLKIRSTKLEDSAMYFCASSSSQGTRNGYTFGSGTRLTVV.

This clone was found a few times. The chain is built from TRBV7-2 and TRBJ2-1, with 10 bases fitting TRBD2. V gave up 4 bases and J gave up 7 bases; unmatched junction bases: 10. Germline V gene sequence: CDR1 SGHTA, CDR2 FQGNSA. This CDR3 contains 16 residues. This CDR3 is CASSSDGTSVLNEQFF. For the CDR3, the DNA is TGTGCCAGCAGCTCTGATGGGACTAGCGTGTTGAATGAGCAGTTCTTC. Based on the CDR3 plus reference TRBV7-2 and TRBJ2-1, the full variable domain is GAGVSQSPSNKVTEKGKDVELRCDPISGHTALYWYRQSLGQGLEFLIYFQGNSAPDKSGLPSDRFSAERTGGSVSTLTIQRTQQEDSAVYLCASSSDGTSVLNEQFFGPGTRLTVL.